A selection of T cell receptor beta chains follows, all from one sample in a study of T cells in Graves' hyperthyroidism and ophthalmopathy. TCRdb itself ran the multiplex PCR reads through MiXCR, one entry per CDR3 protein. This sample carries nearly 600,000 distinct CDR3 sequences, roughly 14% of them seen once, and the ten largest clones take roughly 5.5%. What was sequenced was blood. The receptors derive from a woman aged 25 to 45 with Graves' hyperthyroidism that later progressed to Graves' ophthalmopathy. CDR3s include the opening cysteine and the closing phenylalanine or tryptophan. The D gene is left open where the match is weak. Size tells how often a clone was seen (once, few, many) or the class of an expanded clone, and some rows leave it out.

j_gene	d_gene	abundance	v_gene	CDR3aa
TRBJ1-4	-	many	TRBV6-1	CASSGRSPGNEKLFF
TRBJ2-7	TRBD1	many	TRBV28	CASTQLGTGAYEQYF
TRBJ2-2	TRBD2	-	TRBV7-3	CASSLWGGSNTGELFF
TRBJ2-7	TRBD1	-	TRBV5-1	CASSLRPTGVLYEQYF
TRBJ1-2	-	few	TRBV5-8	CASSRLDANYGYTF
TRBJ1-3	-	-	TRBV4-1	CASSHAVVGLVGNTIYF
TRBJ2-5	TRBD2	-	TRBV20-1	CSASTLAGALQETQYF
TRBJ2-7	TRBD1	many	TRBV5-1	CASSLTGGTYEQYF
TRBJ1-3	-	few	TRBV6-5	CASSYSNGNTIYF
TRBJ2-3	TRBD2	many	TRBV30	CAWSQGGDTQYF
TRBJ2-1	TRBD2	few	TRBV18	CASSPVRTSGDNEQFF
TRBJ1-2	TRBD1	many	TRBV12-3/TRBV12-4	CASSPVEAGGNYGYTF
TRBJ1-1	-	-	TRBV7-9	CASSLPGSVEAFF
TRBJ1-1	-	many	TRBV5-1	CASSWTPDENTEAFF
TRBJ2-7	TRBD2	many	TRBV12-5	CASGLGLAYEQYF
TRBJ2-3	-	many	TRBV27	CASSLVGQPDTQYF
TRBJ2-1	TRBD2	-	TRBV6-2/TRBV6-3	CASSLTSGRQFF
TRBJ2-2	-	many	TRBV4-2	CASTPDRRGTGELFF
TRBJ2-1	TRBD1	many	TRBV6-2/TRBV6-3	CASSSRDRGQFF
TRBJ2-3	-	few	TRBV9	CASSAGTLSTDTQYF
TRBJ2-3	-	few	TRBV6-5	CASSYMERQADTQYF
TRBJ1-6	-	few	TRBV7-9	CASSSSAVVSYNSPLHF
TRBJ2-6	TRBD2	-	TRBV2	CASGSGMGGANVLTF
TRBJ1-5	TRBD1	once	TRBV7-2	CASSFGGTGLKPHHF
TRBJ2-7	-	-	TRBV28	CASSRRGPSYEQYF
TRBJ1-2	-	few	TRBV9	CASSVGVQFYGYTF
TRBJ2-6	-	many	TRBV7-9	CASSIWTASGANVLTF
TRBJ2-1	-	-	TRBV11-2	CASSRGTGRLDEQFF
TRBJ2-2	-	many	TRBV28	CASSSRGELFF
TRBJ1-5	-	-	TRBV19	CASRARLTDGSNQPQHF
TRBJ2-7	TRBD1	many	TRBV6-1	CASSEDRAGEQYF
TRBJ1-1	-	few	TRBV3-1	CASSQEVLGGAEAFF
TRBJ2-4	TRBD2	many	TRBV2	CASTSSVGGNIQYF
TRBJ2-2	-	many	TRBV7-8	CASSLNPTGNTGELFF
TRBJ2-1	TRBD2	many	TRBV12-3/TRBV12-4	CASRISSGSYNEQFF
TRBJ2-2	TRBD1	-	TRBV7-9	CASSIDRGQNTGELFF
TRBJ2-3	-	many	TRBV28	CASSLTGANTDTQYF
TRBJ2-4	TRBD1	-	TRBV3-1	CASSQEEGPTQGAMIDIQYF
TRBJ2-7	-	many	TRBV12-3/TRBV12-4	CASSLLAQNYEQYF
TRBJ2-7	TRBD1	-	TRBV27	CASSLSGTGSEQYF
TRBJ1-1	-	many	TRBV19	CASSRESFTEAFF
TRBJ1-1	TRBD1	many	TRBV2	CASSSRQGGNTEAFF
TRBJ2-7	-	-	TRBV4-2	CASSQAAIDEQYF
TRBJ1-6	-	many	TRBV28	CASSFKRDGSPLHF
TRBJ2-1	TRBD2	few	TRBV7-9	CASSQSSGRGSSYNEQFF
TRBJ1-5	-	many	TRBV12-3/TRBV12-4	CASRRSGASNQPQHF
TRBJ2-5	-	many	TRBV5-1	CASTNLGLQETQYF
TRBJ1-5	-	-	TRBV30	CAWSKENQPQHF
TRBJ2-7	-	many	TRBV7-2	CASSLELGQRYEQYF
TRBJ2-3	-	many	TRBV30	CAWSASGVADTQYF
TRBJ2-7	TRBD1	-	TRBV6-5	CASSYIQGFSDEQYF